The 32 T cell receptor beta chains listed next were all sequenced from one sample in a study of blood T cell repertoires in COVID-19 (dated by TCRdb to 2018 to 2020). Library method: the immunoSEQ multiplex PCR assay. TCRdb stores this immuneACCESS table with in-frame sequences only. Part of the clones is absent; in the studies checked, under half of the shortfall reflects unresolved V genes, and no reason is known for the rest. The sample table lists about 180,000 clones, about 85% of them with a count of one. 5.4% of the sample lies in the top ten. The sample consisted of peripheral blood. The source is a woman aged 50 to 65 with COVID-19, enrolled during active disease.

The chain couples TRBV19 to TRBJ2-2, with 9 bases fitting TRBD1. The V gene's germline CDR1 is LNHDA and CDR2 SQIVND (reference sequence). The ends lost 8 bases at V and 5 bases at J; junction bases unmatched: 6. This CDR3 is built from 14 residues. CDR3 DNA: TGTGCCAGTGGGAGACAGGGGGAGACCGGGGAGCTGTTTTTT. This translates into CASGRQGETGELFF.

This chain links TRBV27 with TRBJ2-7; the match to TRBD1 covers 9 bases. Germline loops: CDR1 MNHEY, CDR2 SMNVEV (reference sequence). Trimming removed 5 bases from V and 4 bases from J; junction bases left unmatched: 12. The CDR3 consists of 16 residues. The CDR3 region has the DNA TGTGCCAGCAGTCTGTCGGGTTGGACAGGGGCGTACGAGCAGTACTTC. Protein sequence: CASSLSGWTGAYEQYF.

J is TRBJ1-2 and V is TRBV4-3, with 9 bases identical to TRBD1. The CDR3 is 15 residues long. Germline V gene data show CDR1 as LGHNA and CDR2 as YSLEER. Trimming cost V 0 bases and J 4 bases; bases outside gene matches: 3. CDR3 sequence: CASSQETGGSYGYTF. CDR3 coding DNA: TGCGCCAGCAGCCAAGAGACAGGGGGAAGCTATGGCTACACCTTC.

The J gene is TRBJ1-2, the V gene TRBV12-5; 10 nucleotides match TRBD1. The CDR3 extends over 13 amino acids. Germline lookup yields CDR1 LGHNT and CDR2 FRNRAP. The V gene end was trimmed by 4 bases and the J gene end by 9 bases; junction bases not matched to a gene: 5. The CDR3 coding sequence is TGTGCTAGTGGTTCTGGGACAGGGGTGCGCTACACCTTC. It encodes CASGSGTGVRYTF.

The CDR3 nucleotides read TGTGCCAGCAGTTTATTTGTGGGGGGGACCCCTGCGCAGTATTTT. Protein: CASSLFVGGTPAQYF. The rearrangement uses TRBV28 and TRBJ2-3, with 7 bases lining up with TRBD2. Germline V lookup: CDR1 MDHEN, CDR2 SYDVKM. J was trimmed by 10 bases and V by 1 base; bases with no gene match: 11. The CDR3 has 15 residues.

The rearrangement joins TRBV5-4 to TRBJ1-1; maybe TRBD1 (6 bases). Germline CDR1 is SGHNT and CDR2 is YYREEE (reference sequence). V lost 0 bases and J 9 bases, leaving 9 bases between the germline ends. The CDR3 is 12 residues long. In DNA form, the CDR3 reads TGTGCCAGCAGCTTGGGGACAGATAAAGCTTTCTTT. This sequence encodes CASSLGTDKAFF. Full variable domain (rest looked up from reference TRBV5-4 and TRBJ1-1): ETGVTQSPTHLIKTRGQQVTLRCSSQSGHNTVSWYQQALGQGPQFIFQYYREEENGRGNFPPRFSGLQFPNYSSELNVNALELDDSALYLCASSLGTDKAFFGQGTRLTVV.

The rearrangement links TRBV3-1 (or the pseudogene TRBV3-2) to TRBJ1-3; D is unresolved. The germline CDR1 and CDR2 sequences are LGHDT and YNNKEL (reference sequence). V was clipped by 4 bases and J by 0 bases, with 19 bases between them. The CDR3 contains 18 residues. The CDR3, as DNA: TGTGCCAGCAGCCTACGGACTGGGGAACCAAGCTCTGGAAACACCATATATTTT. It encodes CASSLRTGEPSSGNTIYF.

This clone was recorded only once. The J gene is TRBJ2-7, the V gene TRBV4-3, with D possibly being TRBD1 (6 bases). Trimming took off 4 bases at V and 1 base at J, with 14 bases between the two ends. Germline V gene data show CDR1 as LGHNA and CDR2 as YSLEER. There are 15 residues in the CDR3. CDR3 region: CASSRTVTDSYEQYF. DNA for the CDR3: TGCGCCAGCAGCCGGACAGTTACCGATTCCTACGAGCAGTACTTC.

The chain links TRBV7-6 to TRBJ2-1; 8 bases align to TRBD1. Germline assignment: CDR1 SGHVS and CDR2 FNYEAQ. This CDR3 spans 18 amino acids. The V segment lost 1 base and the J segment 4 bases; nucleotides outside the gene matches: 12. As DNA, the CDR3 is TGTGCCAGCAGCTTAGAGAGGGGGACCGGGACAGGATACAATGAGCAGTTCTTC. Translating gives CASSLERGTGTGYNEQFF.

This clone was seen more than once but under ten times. This sequence joins TRBV15 and TRBJ2-3, with 8 bases identical to TRBD2. The CDR3 runs to 14 residues. V was pared by 5 bases and J by 3 bases, with 4 bases of the junction left unmatched. CDR1 LNHNV and CDR2 YYDKDF come from the germline V gene (reference sequence). The CDR3 loop is CATSPGGGTDTQYF. As DNA, the CDR3 is TGTGCCACCAGCCCCGGCGGGGGGACAGATACGCAGTATTTT.

V usage is TRBV7-8 and J usage is TRBJ2-2, with 7 positions matching TRBD1. V was pared by 5 bases and J by 0 bases, with 3 bases of the junction left unmatched. This CDR3 has 15 amino acids. Germline CDR1 and CDR2: SGHVS and FQNEAQ. This CDR3 is CASSPGTANTGELFF. CDR3 nucleotide sequence: TGTGCCAGCAGCCCCGGGACAGCGAACACCGGGGAGCTGTTTTTT. The full variable domain, in which reference TRBV7-8 and TRBJ2-2 provide the parts outside the CDR3, is GAGVSQSPRYKVAKRGQDVALRCDPISGHVSLFWYQQALGQGPEFLTYFQNEAQLDKSGLPSDRFFAERPEGSVSTLKIQRTQQEDSAVYLCASSPGTANTGELFFGEGSRLTVL.

The chain uses TRBV15 and TRBJ2-7; TRBD1 aligns across 7 bases. V gave up 1 base and J gave up 7 bases; unmatched junction bases: 4. There are 13 residues in the CDR3. Germline CDR1 reads LNHNV; CDR2 reads YYDKDF (reference sequence). CDR3 region: CATSRGGQYEQYF. In nucleotides, the CDR3 is TGTGCCACCAGCAGAGGGGGACAGTATGAGCAGTACTTC.

The rearrangement joins TRBV19 to TRBJ1-5; tentative D call: TRBD1 (6 bases). CDR3 length: 14 amino acids. V gave up 3 bases and J gave up 4 bases, with 10 bases separating them. The germline V gene has CDR1 LNHDA and CDR2 SQIVND (reference sequence). This CDR3 reads CASSIRDKNQPQHF. Here the CDR3 DNA reads TGTGCCAGTAGTATTCGGGACAAGAATCAGCCCCAGCATTTT.

The V call is TRBV30, the J call TRBJ2-3; D tentatively reads TRBD1 or TRBD2 (6 bases each). V lost 5 bases and J 2 bases, leaving 14 bases between the germline ends. The CDR3 spans 14 residues. Germline lookup yields CDR1 GTSNPN and CDR2 SVGIG (reference sequence). The CDR3 sequence is CAWGGRINTDTQYF. The CDR3 region has the DNA TGTGCCTGGGGGGGGCGGATTAACACAGATACGCAGTATTTT.

The genes are TRBV5-1 and TRBJ2-7; no reliable D call. The CDR3 sequence is 13 residues long. V lost 4 bases to trimming and J lost 2 bases, with 10 bases between them. CDR1 is SGHRS, CDR2 YFSETQ, per germline. CDR3 DNA sequence: TGCGCCAGCAGCGGTACAGTAACCTACGAGCAGTACTTC. Translated: CASSGTVTYEQYF.

V and J are TRBV19 and TRBJ1-5, with 7 nucleotides matching TRBD1. The germline V gene encodes CDR1 LNHDA and CDR2 SQIVND (reference sequence). V gave up 3 bases and J gave up 6 bases; unmatched junction bases: 8. The CDR3 loop spans 15 amino acids. The CDR3 loop reads CASSMKAGGAQPQHF. CDR3 DNA: TGTGCCAGTAGTATGAAGGCAGGGGGTGCTCAGCCCCAGCATTTT. Together with reference TRBV19 and TRBJ1-5, the CDR3 gives the full variable domain: DGGITQSPKYLFRKEGQNVTLSCEQNLNHDAMYWYRQDPGQGLRLIYYSQIVNDFQKGDIAEGYSVSREKKESFPLTVTSAQKNPTAFYLCASSMKAGGAQPQHFGDGTRLSIL.

The J gene is TRBJ2-7, the V gene TRBV18; D perhaps matches TRBD1 (5 bases). This CDR3 comprises 15 residues. Between the trimmed V and J ends, which lost 3 bases and 0 bases, there was a span of 12 bases. Germline assignment: CDR1 KGHSH and CDR2 LQKENI. CDR3: CASSPRQSASYEQYF. Here the CDR3 DNA reads TGTGCCAGCTCACCCCGACAGTCCGCCTCCTACGAGCAGTACTTC.

The chain has TRBV13 and TRBJ1-4; 12 bases are shared with TRBD1. V trimming: 5 bases; J trimming: 10 bases; junction bases outside the gene matches: 8. This CDR3 contains 15 residues. From germline, CDR1 is PRHDT and CDR2 FYEKMQ (reference sequence). CDR3 sequence: CASSLGTGGTGKLFF. In nucleotides, the CDR3 is TGTGCCAGCAGCCTGGGGACAGGGGGCACGGGAAAACTGTTTTTT.

V usage is TRBV7-3 and J usage is TRBJ1-4; TRBD1 aligns across 7 bases. CDR1 is SGHTA, CDR2 FQGTGA, per germline. V shed 2 bases, J shed 3 bases, and the junction held 3 bases outside the gene matches. CDR3 length: 15 amino acids. CDR3 in DNA: TGTGCCAGCAGCTTACAGGGGGGCCCTAATGAAAAACTGTTTTTT. It codes for CASSLQGGPNEKLFF.

The chain has TRBV5-4 and TRBJ1-2; D is perhaps TRBD1 (5 bases). Looked up from germline, CDR1 is SGHNT and CDR2 is YYREEE (reference sequence). V gave up 6 bases and J gave up 0 bases, with 15 bases separating them. This CDR3 has 15 amino acids. The CDR3 nucleotides are TGTGCCAGCACTCAGACAGATGGGGCTAACTATGGCTACACCTTC. It translates to CASTQTDGANYGYTF. Full variable domain (outside the CDR3, taken from reference TRBV5-4 and TRBJ1-2): ETGVTQSPTHLIKTRGQQVTLRCSSQSGHNTVSWYQQALGQGPQFIFQYYREEENGRGNFPPRFSGLQFPNYSSELNVNALELDDSALYLCASTQTDGANYGYTFGSGTRLTVV.

The chain joins TRBV6-6 to TRBJ1-5; D unclear. From germline, CDR1 is MNHNY and CDR2 SVGAGI (reference sequence). Trimming took 0 bases from V and 7 from J, leaving 10 bases between them. This CDR3 contains 14 residues. The CDR3 DNA follows: TGTGCCAGCAGTTACTCGGAGATTCGGCAGCCCCAGCATTTT. This codes for CASSYSEIRQPQHF.

The chain combines TRBV4-3 with TRBJ2-2, with 8 bases that match TRBD1. CDR3 size: 17 residues. Germline V lookup: CDR1 LGHNA, CDR2 YSLEER. V lost 2 bases and J lost 2; bases outside the gene matches: 7. This chain's CDR3 is CASSQLSGTGNTGELFF. CDR3 DNA: TGCGCCAGCAGCCAACTCTCCGGGACAGGAAACACCGGGGAGCTGTTTTTT.

The genes are TRBV3-1 (or the pseudogene TRBV3-2) and TRBJ2-1, with 13 bases that match TRBD2. V shed 1 base and J 9 bases; nucleotides not matched to a gene: 3. CDR3 length equals 15 residues. Germline V gives CDR1 LGHDT, CDR2 YNNKEL (reference sequence). The CDR3 protein is CASSQAGTSGVEQFF. The CDR3 nucleotides are TGTGCCAGCAGCCAAGCCGGGACTAGCGGGGTTGAGCAGTTCTTC.

The chain's CDR3 is CASSDPGGNYGYTF. The CDR3 DNA is TGTGCCAGCAGTGACCCAGGGGGCAACTATGGCTACACCTTC. The chain carries TRBV6-1 and TRBJ1-2, with TRBD1 matching 8 bases. Looked up from germline, CDR1 is MNHNS and CDR2 is SASEGT. V dropped 3 bases and J dropped 2; count of bases not matched to a gene: 2. The CDR3 extends over 14 amino acids.

This clone appeared a single time. This chain connects TRBV28 to TRBJ1-4; 7 bases match TRBD1. This CDR3 region has 14 residues. Germline assignment: CDR1 MDHEN and CDR2 SYDVKM. V shed 5 bases, J shed 7 bases, and the junction held 7 bases outside the gene matches. The CDR3 coding sequence is TGTGCCAGCAGTGGGCAGGGGGAAGGTGAAAAACTGTTTTTT. Protein sequence: CASSGQGEGEKLFF.

V usage is TRBV30 and J usage is TRBJ1-1, with D possibly TRBD1 on 6 matching bases. Trimming removed 1 base from V and 4 bases from J, with 13 bases in between. The germline V gene has CDR1 GTSNPN and CDR2 SVGIG (reference sequence). This CDR3 region has 14 residues. CDR3 nucleotides: TGTGCCTGGAGTGAACCGGGACACCTCACTGAAGCTTTCTTT. Protein: CAWSEPGHLTEAFF.

The rearrangement uses TRBV9 and TRBJ2-1, with 10 nucleotides matching TRBD1. CDR1 SGDLS and CDR2 YYNGEE come from the germline V gene. The CDR3 has 16 amino acids. J lost 5 bases, V lost 0 bases, and 5 bases had no gene match. The CDR3 loop reads CASSVVGTGANNEQFF. The CDR3 DNA reads as TGTGCCAGCAGCGTAGTAGGGACAGGGGCGAACAATGAGCAGTTCTTC.

This chain uses TRBV4-1 with TRBJ1-5, with 9 bases that match TRBD1. Trimming cost V 2 bases and J 3 bases; bases outside gene matches: 5. CDR3 length: 16 amino acids. Germline V lookup: CDR1 MGHRA, CDR2 YSYEKL. The CDR3 sequence: CASSQSGTGINQPQHF. For the CDR3, the DNA is TGCGCCAGCAGCCAATCGGGGACAGGGATCAATCAGCCCCAGCATTTT.

This chain links TRBV6-5 with TRBJ2-2, with TRBD1 as a possible D gene (5 bases). With 6 bases removed from V and 2 bases from J, the gap between germline ends came to 10 bases. The CDR3 loop spans 14 amino acids. CDR1 and CDR2 from the germline V gene are MNHEY and SVGAGI. The CDR3 loop reads CASRRQFNTGELFF. The CDR3, as DNA: TGTGCCAGCAGGAGACAGTTCAACACCGGGGAGCTGTTTTTT.

V gene TRBV6-5 combines with J gene TRBJ1-2, with 8 bases matching TRBD1. Germline trimming cut 2 bases from V and 8 bases from J; bases unmatched to any gene: 10. This CDR3 is built from 15 residues. The germline gives CDR1 MNHEY, CDR2 SVGAGI. This chain's CDR3 is CASSYVGQESKGYTF. CDR3 nucleotides: TGTGCCAGCAGTTACGTGGGACAGGAGTCGAAGGGCTACACCTTC.

The chain couples TRBV10-3 to TRBJ2-7, with TRBD2 identical over 14 bases. Losses at the gene ends were 6 bases for V and 4 bases for J; bases not matched to a gene: 8. Germline-derived CDR1 and CDR2 are ENHRY and SYGVKD. The CDR3 is 16 residues long. As DNA, the CDR3 is TGTGCCATCAGCGCACTGACTAGCGGGGGGGGGTACGAGCAGTACTTC. It is translated as CAISALTSGGGYEQYF.

V and J are TRBV7-2 and TRBJ2-7, with 9 bases lining up with TRBD2. The V gene end was trimmed by 6 bases and the J gene end by 3 bases; junction bases not matched to a gene: 6. The germline V gene encodes CDR1 SGHTA and CDR2 FQGNSA. The CDR3 is 14 amino acids. The CDR3 is CASSTGLASYEQYF. The CDR3 DNA sequence: TGTGCCAGCAGTACAGGACTAGCGAGCTACGAGCAGTACTTC. Based on the CDR3 plus reference TRBV7-2 and TRBJ2-7, the full variable domain is GAGVSQSPSNKVTEKGKDVELRCDPISGHTALYWYRQSLGQGLEFLIYFQGNSAPDKSGLPSDRFSAERTGGSVSTLTIQRTQQEDSAVYLCASSTGLASYEQYFGPGTRLTVT.